Described below is a single TCR beta chain sequence and its context. This sample was taken from a study of blood T cell repertoires in COVID-19. Overall study context: T cells, B-cell-depleted T cells, or PBMCs supplied cDNA or gDNA.

Original methodology: Reference gene primers were amplified, and this amplification served to estimate nucleated cell counts. Sequencing used immunoSEQ multiplex PCR; TCRdb keeps in-frame clones, though not all of them. Clone size and V and J calls were adopted from that table, with D and trimming inferred from the DNA. The sample yields 130,000 to 150,000 clones, around 90% seen once. CDR3 size: 17 residues. CDR1 LNHDA and CDR2 SQIVND come from the germline V gene (reference sequence). J lost 0 bases, V lost 4 bases, and 9 bases had no gene match. The genes are TRBV19 and TRBJ2-4; 7 nucleotides match TRBD1. This sequence originates from a human donor in a cohort sampled during active COVID-19. The sample was peripheral blood. The DNA for the CDR3 is TGTGCCAGTAGTACCGGGACAGCTTTCGTAGCCAAAAACATTCAGTACTTC. It encodes CASSTGTAFVAKNIQYF.